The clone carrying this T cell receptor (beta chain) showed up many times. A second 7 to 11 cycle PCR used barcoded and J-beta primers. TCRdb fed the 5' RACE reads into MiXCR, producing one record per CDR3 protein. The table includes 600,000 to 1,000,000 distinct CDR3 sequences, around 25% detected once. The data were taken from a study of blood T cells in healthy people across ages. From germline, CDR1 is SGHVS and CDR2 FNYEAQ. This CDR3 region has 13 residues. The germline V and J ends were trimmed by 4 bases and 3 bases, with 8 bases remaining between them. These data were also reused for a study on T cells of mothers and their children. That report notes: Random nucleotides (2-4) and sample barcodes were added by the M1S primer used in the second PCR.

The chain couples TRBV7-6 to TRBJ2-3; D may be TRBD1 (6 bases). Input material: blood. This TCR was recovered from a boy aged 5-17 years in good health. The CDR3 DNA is TGTGCCAGCAGCTCCGGACAGACAGATACGCAGTATTTT. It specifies CASSSGQTDTQYF.